These 3 T cell receptor beta chains originate from one sample sequenced in a study of blood T cell repertoires in COVID-19. Data came from immunoSEQ multiplex PCR; TCRdb stores just in-frame clones and leaves some out. The table includes about 64,000 clones, under 90% detected once. The source material was peripheral blood. These receptors were taken from a middle-aged man with active COVID-19.

This chain joins TRBV5-5 and TRBJ2-2; maybe TRBD2 (5 bases). The CDR3 sequence is 20 residues long. CDR1 is SGHKS and CDR2 is YYEKEE in the germline V gene (reference sequence). The ends were cut back, 5 bases at V and 8 bases at J, with 34 bases in the middle. This chain's CDR3 is CASRPKTTMNTGELFGELFF. CDR3 bases: TGTGCCAGCAGACCCAAGACAACTATGAACACCGGGGAGCTGTTTGGGGAGCTGTTTTTT.

This chain joins TRBV19 and TRBJ2-3, with 12 bases aligning to TRBD1. Per the germline V gene, CDR1 is LNHDA and CDR2 is SQIVND (reference sequence). Trimming took 6 bases from V and 5 from J; bases not matched to a gene: 6. The CDR3 runs 15 residues. The CDR3 DNA follows: TGTGCCAGTAGGGGGGGACAGGGGGCCGAAGATACGCAGTATTTT. Protein: CASRGGQGAEDTQYF.

The chain uses TRBV4-1 and TRBJ2-5; D is unclear. Germline loops: CDR1 MGHRA, CDR2 YSYEKL. Trimming cost V 1 base and J 4 bases, with 13 bases left between them. The CDR3 extends over 15 amino acids. The DNA for the CDR3 is TGCGCCAGCAGCCAAGCCCCCTCCTCGGGAGAGACCCAGTACTTC. Residues: CASSQAPSSGETQYF.